Here is one TCR beta chain with its context. V dropped 5 bases and J dropped 6 bases, with 13 bases sitting between them. The CDR3 is 13 amino acids. Germline assignment: CDR1 LNHDA and CDR2 SQIVND (reference sequence). Assay: immunoSEQ multiplex PCR; the TCRdb copy retains only in-frame clones and omits some. In the table there are 60,000 to 80,000 clones, more than 65% of which are singletons. The entry originates in a study of OX40 agonist ivuxolimab in advanced cancers. Study in general: As their treatment, patients were administered ivuxolimab, an agonistic anti-OX40 (CD134) antibody. Patients receiving dose escalation had hepatocellular carcinoma, melanoma, renal cell or head and neck cancer.

This specimen consisted of CD4+ or CD8+ T cells sorted from blood, obtained in a trial of the OX40 agonist ivuxolimab. The chain couples TRBV19 to TRBJ1-1, with D perhaps matching TRBD1 (6 bases). The TCR was taken from an adult with an advanced solid tumor such as melanoma, head and neck, liver or kidney cancer. The CDR3 is CASSGQGRAEAFF. In DNA, the CDR3 is TGTGCCAGTAGTGGGCAGGGGAGGGCTGAAGCTTTCTTT. Complete variable domain (other parts from reference TRBV19 and TRBJ1-1): DGGITQSPKYLFRKEGQNVTLSCEQNLNHDAMYWYRQDPGQGLRLIYYSQIVNDFQKGDIAEGYSVSREKKESFPLTVTSAQKNPTAFYLCASSGQGRAEAFFGQGTRLTVV.